The 29 T cell receptor beta chains given below trace back to one sample, sequenced in a study of early T cells in non-severe SARS-CoV-2 infection. TCRdb processed the 5' RACE reads anew with MiXCR; each CDR3 protein has one entry. The profile shows about 69,000 distinct CDR3 sequences, roughly a tenth of them singletons. The sample was whole blood. Receptors were obtained from an adult who was a healthcare worker with PCR-confirmed SARS-CoV-2 infection or an uninfected control (not recorded which).

V gene TRBV6-2 or TRBV6-3 combines with J gene TRBJ2-3, with 12 nucleotides matching TRBD2. The CDR3 has 19 amino acids. The V segment lost 2 bases and the J segment 0 bases; nucleotides outside the gene matches: 9. Germline assignment: CDR1 MNHEY and CDR2 SVGEGT. The DNA for the CDR3 is TGTGCCAGCAGTTACGGACTCGGACTAGCGGGGCTTAGCACAGATACGCAGTATTTT. Amino acids: CASSYGLGLAGLSTDTQYF.

This clonotype was seen only a few times. The rearrangement uses TRBV3-1 and TRBJ2-5; 9 bases align to TRBD1. The CDR3 is 14 residues long. Trimming removed 4 bases from V and 5 bases from J; junction bases left unmatched: 5. The germline gives CDR1 LGHDT, CDR2 YNNKEL (reference sequence). The CDR3 sequence: CASSPGTGYETQYF. The CDR3 DNA reads TGTGCCAGCAGCCCAGGGACAGGGTATGAGACCCAGTACTTC.

At least ten counts were recorded for this clonotype. The V and J genes are TRBV13 and TRBJ2-7; weak D call: TRBD1 (5 bases). In germline, CDR1 is PRHDT, CDR2 FYEKMQ (reference sequence). Trimming took off 1 base at V and 3 bases at J, with 16 bases between the two ends. The CDR3 sequence is 16 residues long. CDR3 sequence: CASSLESSGWVYEQYF. DNA of the CDR3: TGTGCCAGCAGCTTAGAGTCGTCAGGGTGGGTCTACGAGCAGTACTTC.

This clonotype turned up a few times. J is TRBJ2-1 and V is TRBV11-2; D may be TRBD1 or TRBD2 (5 bases each). Deletions cut 1 base from V and 8 bases from J, with 9 bases between. This CDR3 contains 13 residues. Germline CDR1 is SGHAT and CDR2 is FQNNGV. CDR3 sequence reads: CASSLGRGDEQFF. Here the CDR3 DNA reads TGTGCCAGCAGCTTAGGTCGGGGCGATGAGCAGTTCTTC.

This clonotype was counted a few times. The gene calls are TRBV7-9 and TRBJ2-7, with 13 bases fitting TRBD2. The CDR3 is 17 residues long. Germline loops: CDR1 SEHNR, CDR2 FQNEAQ (reference sequence). The J segment lost 4 bases and the V segment lost 4 bases, leaving 10 bases of the junction unmatched. CDR3 DNA sequence: TGTGCCAGCAGCTCCAGCGGAACTAGCGGGGGGGCGTACGAGCAGTACTTC. Its translation: CASSSSGTSGGAYEQYF.

This clonotype was recorded many times. The V gene is TRBV6-2 or TRBV6-3, the J gene TRBJ2-7; a possible D gene is TRBD2 (6 bases). Trimming shortened V by 6 bases and J by 4 bases, and 10 bases separated the two germline ends. The germline V gene encodes CDR1 MNHEY and CDR2 SVGEGT. CDR3 length: 12 amino acids. CDR3 in DNA: TGTGCCAGCAGCCTCCGGGGGTACGAGCAGTACTTC. As protein: CASSLRGYEQYF.

This clonotype was counted ten times or more. CDR3 residues: CAISEGEPERDTQYF. CDR3 DNA: TGTGCCATCAGTGAGGGGGAGCCGGAGAGGGATACGCAGTATTTT. The rearrangement joins TRBV10-3 to TRBJ2-3; a possible D gene is TRBD2 (5 bases). The CDR3 consists of 15 residues. The germline V and J ends were trimmed by 2 bases and 6 bases, with 15 bases remaining between them. Germline V gives CDR1 ENHRY, CDR2 SYGVKD.

V is TRBV5-1 and J is TRBJ1-4; D remains ambiguous. The CDR3 has 13 residues. V was trimmed by 3 bases and J by 4 bases, leaving 7 bases between them. Germline-derived CDR1 and CDR2 are SGHRS and YFSETQ. Written as DNA, the CDR3 is TGCGCCAGCAGCTCGGACGGTAATGAAAAACTGTTTTTT. This codes for CASSSDGNEKLFF.

Regarding this clonotype: This sequence may be a read error, since a much larger clone differs from it by one base. The V gene is TRBV2, the J gene TRBJ1-1, with a tentative D call TRBD1 (6 bases). CDR1 and CDR2 from the germline V gene are SNHLY and FYNNEI. Trimming pared 6 bases from V and 9 bases from J, leaving 20 bases between. This CDR3 contains 14 residues. CDR3 nucleotides: TGTGCCAGCAGGGACTCCAGGGGCGGCGATAAAGCTTTCTTT. It encodes CASRDSRGGDKAFF.

Ten or more counts support this clonotype. The V gene is TRBV29-1, the J gene TRBJ1-1; D gene ambiguous. Germline loops: CDR1 SQVTM, CDR2 ANQGSEA. V was pared by 8 bases and J by 0 bases, with 10 bases between. The CDR3 length is 12 residues. In DNA form, the CDR3 reads TGCAGCACTGGGAGGATGAACACTGAAGCTTTCTTT. Translated: CSTGRMNTEAFF.

This clonotype was counted many times. V is TRBV3-1 and J is TRBJ1-2, with a weak D call TRBD1 (6 bases). CDR1 and CDR2 (germline): LGHDT, YNNKEL (reference sequence). V lost 4 bases and J lost 8, with 14 bases in between. The CDR3 contains 13 residues. DNA of the CDR3: TGTGCCAGCAGCCTAAGGACAGTGAAGGGCTACACCTTC. Its translation: CASSLRTVKGYTF. The complete variable domain, with remaining parts taken from reference TRBV3-1 and TRBJ1-2, reads DTAVSQTPKYLVTQMGNDKSIKCEQNLGHDTMYWYKQDSKKFLKIMFSYNNKELIINETVPNRFSPKSPDKAHLNLHINSLELGDSAVYFCASSLRTVKGYTFGSGTRLTVV.

This clonotype showed up just a few times. The chain has TRBV3-1 and TRBJ2-3; D unresolved. The CDR3 length is 12 residues. Germline V gives CDR1 LGHDT, CDR2 YNNKEL (reference sequence). V dropped 0 bases and J dropped 8 bases, with 6 bases sitting between them. CDR3 region: CASSQEGITQYF. CDR3 nucleotides: TGTGCCAGCAGCCAAGAGGGGATTACGCAGTATTTT.

This clonotype was seen more than once but under ten times. The rearrangement links TRBV6-2 or TRBV6-3 to TRBJ1-1; D may be TRBD1 (5 bases). V was shortened by 6 bases and J by 0 bases, with 11 bases between the two germline ends. The germline V gene encodes CDR1 MNHEY and CDR2 SVGEGT. This CDR3 region has 14 residues. CDR3 sequence: CASRRGEMNTEAFF. The CDR3 DNA is TGTGCCAGCAGGAGGGGAGAAATGAACACTGAAGCTTTCTTT.

The sample holds many counts of this clonotype. The chain links TRBV7-8 to TRBJ2-3; TRBD2 is a possible D gene (6 bases). This CDR3 has 16 amino acids. Germline CDR1 and CDR2: SGHVS and FQNEAQ. V was shortened by 4 bases and J by 2 bases, with 16 bases between the two germline ends. The CDR3 DNA reads TGTGCCAGCAGCTCCTCGATCTTAGCGGACACAGATACGCAGTATTTT. It translates to CASSSSILADTDTQYF.

This clonotype was picked up many times. The chain has TRBV7-6 and TRBJ2-5; D is undetermined. The CDR3 loop spans 13 amino acids. Germline CDR1 is SGHVS and CDR2 is FNYEAQ. V was pared by 6 bases and J by 2 bases, with 10 bases between. The CDR3 region is CASRTELQETQYF. In DNA, the CDR3 is TGTGCCAGCAGGACGGAGCTTCAAGAGACCCAGTACTTC.

This clonotype occurred a few times. The gene calls are TRBV18 and TRBJ1-5; D remains unclear. The CDR3 has 12 amino acids. The V end was cut by 3 bases, the J end by 7 bases, with 7 bases between. Germline V lookup: CDR1 KGHSH, CDR2 LQKENI. The CDR3 DNA reads as TGTGCCAGCTCACCTGGGGAACAGCCCCAGCATTTT. Residues: CASSPGEQPQHF. Together with reference TRBV18 and TRBJ1-5, the CDR3 gives the full variable domain: NAGVMQNPRHLVRRRGQEARLRCSPMKGHSHVYWYRQLPEEGLKFMVYLQKENIIDESGMPKERFSAEFPKEGPSILRIQQVVRGDSAAYFCASSPGEQPQHFGDGTRLSIL.

V gene TRBV29-1 combines with J gene TRBJ2-3; the match to TRBD2 covers 13 bases. V dropped 6 bases and J dropped 1; count of bases not matched to a gene: 4. The germline CDR1 and CDR2 sequences are SQVTM and ANQGSEA. This CDR3 has 15 residues. The CDR3 region has the DNA TGCAGCGTGGACGGACTAGCGGGAGGCACAGATACGCAGTATTTT. It encodes CSVDGLAGGTDTQYF.

This clonotype was counted at least ten times. The V and J genes are TRBV11-2 and TRBJ2-1, with TRBD2 matching over 12 bases. The CDR3 is made up of 15 amino acids. With 1 base clipped from V and 6 bases from J, the junction kept 1 base outside the gene matches. The germline gives CDR1 SGHAT, CDR2 FQNNGV. CDR3 sequence reads: CASSLGTSGINEQFF. The CDR3 DNA reads as TGTGCCAGCAGCTTAGGGACTAGCGGGATCAATGAGCAGTTCTTC. Variable domain in full (rest from reference TRBV11-2 and TRBJ2-1): EAGVAQSPRYKIIEKRQSVAFWCNPISGHATLYWYQQILGQGPKLLIQFQNNGVVDDSQLPKDRFSAERLKGVDSTLKIQPAKLEDSAVYLCASSLGTSGINEQFFGPGTRLTVL.

The chain's CDR3 is CASSVDRRGTSYNEQFF. DNA of the CDR3: TGTGCCAGCAGCGTAGATCGGCGGGGAACGTCCTACAATGAGCAGTTCTTC. The V gene is TRBV9, the J gene TRBJ2-1, with a possible D match to TRBD2 (6 bases). CDR3 length: 17 amino acids. Germline V gene sequence: CDR1 SGDLS, CDR2 YYNGEE. V lost 0 bases to trimming and J lost 1 base, with 14 bases between them.

This clonotype was observed many times. The rearrangement joins TRBV18 to TRBJ2-5, with D hard to call. Trimming stripped 6 bases from V and 0 bases from J, with 8 bases between. The CDR3 spans 13 residues. The V gene's germline CDR1 is KGHSH and CDR2 LQKENI. In nucleotides, the CDR3 is TGTGCCAGCTCCACCTCGTACCAAGAGACCCAGTACTTC. It is translated as CASSTSYQETQYF.

This clonotype was observed at least ten times. The genes are TRBV4-2 and TRBJ1-1, with D hard to call. CDR3 length: 12 residues. Trimming took 1 base from V and 5 from J, leaving 5 bases between them. Germline V gene sequence: CDR1 LGHNA, CDR2 YNFKEQ. The CDR3, as DNA: TGTGCCAGCAGCCAAGGCCGGACTGAAGCTTTCTTT. It codes for CASSQGRTEAFF.

The CDR3 DNA sequence: TGCGCCAGCAGCCAAGCAATACTCAGGGAAGCTTTCTTT. It encodes CASSQAILREAFF. This chain links TRBV4-3 with TRBJ1-1; no firm D call. Germline lookup yields CDR1 LGHNA and CDR2 YSLEER. V was clipped by 1 base and J by 8 bases, with 11 bases between them. The CDR3 sequence is 13 residues long.

This clonotype has more than one count but fewer than ten. The chain links TRBV30 to TRBJ2-7; D unresolved. V lost 3 bases to trimming and J lost 6 bases, with 9 bases between them. Germline CDR1 GTSNPN, CDR2 SVGIG (reference sequence). The CDR3 has 11 amino acids. The CDR3 bases are TGTGCCTGGAGGGGCGATTTCGAGCAGTACTTC. It is translated as CAWRGDFEQYF.

A few counts support this clonotype. The chain has TRBV15 and TRBJ1-1, with D unclear. This CDR3 contains 14 residues. The germline V and J ends were trimmed by 0 bases and 5 bases, with 10 bases remaining between them. The V gene's germline CDR1 is LNHNV and CDR2 YYDKDF (reference sequence). CDR3 in amino acids: CATSRDATVTEAFF. CDR3 in DNA: TGTGCCACCAGCAGAGATGCGACGGTAACTGAAGCTTTCTTT.

At least ten counts were recorded for this clonotype. The chain couples TRBV19 to TRBJ2-5; the match to TRBD1 covers 7 bases. The CDR3 is 14 amino acids. After removal of 6 bases from V and 2 bases from J, the junction contained 6 bases not matched to a gene. Looked up from germline, CDR1 is LNHDA and CDR2 is SQIVND (reference sequence). In DNA, the CDR3 is TGTGCCAGTAGCCAGACAGGGTGGCAAGAGACCCAGTACTTC. Its protein product is CASSQTGWQETQYF.

This clonotype was detected ten times or more. This rearrangement joins TRBV18 to TRBJ2-5, with D perhaps assigned TRBD1 or TRBD2 (5 bases each). Germline CDR1 reads KGHSH; CDR2 reads LQKENI. The CDR3 has 14 residues. Trimming cost V 2 bases and J 2 bases, with 9 bases left between them. CDR3 sequence (DNA): TGTGCCAGCTCACCATTCTGGGGGCAAGAGACCCAGTACTTC. This gives the protein CASSPFWGQETQYF.

In this sample, this clonotype turned up many times. DNA of the CDR3: TGTGCCAGCAGCTCACAGGTATTTGGTACCTACGAGCAGTACTTC. Translated, it gives CASSSQVFGTYEQYF. V gene TRBV9 combines with J gene TRBJ2-7; D might be TRBD1 (5 bases). Trimming pared 4 bases from V and 2 bases from J, leaving 16 bases between. Germline loops: CDR1 SGDLS, CDR2 YYNGEE. CDR3 length equals 15 residues.

In this sample, this clonotype turned up a few times. The V and J genes are TRBV11-2 and TRBJ2-2; D is ambiguous. The CDR3 spans 16 residues. From germline, CDR1 is SGHAT and CDR2 FQNNGV. V lost 1 base and J lost 5, with 14 bases in between. CDR3 DNA: TGTGCCAGCAGCTTAGCATTCCTTAAGTTGACCGGGGAGCTGTTTTTT. Protein: CASSLAFLKLTGELFF. The variable domain in full, completed from reference TRBV11-2 and TRBJ2-2, reads EAGVAQSPRYKIIEKRQSVAFWCNPISGHATLYWYQQILGQGPKLLIQFQNNGVVDDSQLPKDRFSAERLKGVDSTLKIQPAKLEDSAVYLCASSLAFLKLTGELFFGEGSRLTVL.

The genes are TRBV6-5 and TRBJ2-1; D is possibly TRBD1 or TRBD2 (5 bases each). The CDR3 has 14 amino acids. The germline gives CDR1 MNHEY, CDR2 SVGAGI. Trimming removed 7 bases from V and 10 bases from J, with 20 bases in between. CDR3 coding DNA: TGTGCCAGCAATAACCGGGGCGGAGATTCGGAGCAGTTCTTC. Its protein is CASNNRGGDSEQFF.